This T cell receptor beta chain was sequenced for a study of T-cell memory formation after mild COVID-19. A single record per CDR3 protein comes from TCRdb applying MiXCR to the 5' RACE reads. The sample has tens of thousands of distinct CDR3 sequences, about an eighth seen once; the top ten hold about a quarter. The CDR3 spans 17 residues. The junction had 10 bases not matched to a gene; V was cut back by 3 bases and J by 4 bases. The germline gives CDR1 SGHNT, CDR2 YYREEE (reference sequence). The gene calls are TRBV5-4 and TRBJ1-2, with 12 bases matching TRBD1. Sequences were obtained from PBMCs or a T cell subset sorted from them (not recorded which). This clonotype originated in an adult woman who had mild COVID-19 (a few samples of this study predate the infection). Cell type and time point are not known. CDR3 bases: TGTGCCAGCAGCTCGGGACAGGGGGCACTACTCCTCTATGGCTACACCTTC. This sequence encodes CASSSGQGALLLYGYTF. The entire variable domain, with the rest obtained from reference TRBV5-4 and TRBJ1-2, is as follows: ETGVTQSPTHLIKTRGQQVTLRCSSQSGHNTVSWYQQALGQGPQFIFQYYREEENGRGNFPPRFSGLQFPNYSSELNVNALELDDSALYLCASSSGQGALLLYGYTFGSGTRLTVV.